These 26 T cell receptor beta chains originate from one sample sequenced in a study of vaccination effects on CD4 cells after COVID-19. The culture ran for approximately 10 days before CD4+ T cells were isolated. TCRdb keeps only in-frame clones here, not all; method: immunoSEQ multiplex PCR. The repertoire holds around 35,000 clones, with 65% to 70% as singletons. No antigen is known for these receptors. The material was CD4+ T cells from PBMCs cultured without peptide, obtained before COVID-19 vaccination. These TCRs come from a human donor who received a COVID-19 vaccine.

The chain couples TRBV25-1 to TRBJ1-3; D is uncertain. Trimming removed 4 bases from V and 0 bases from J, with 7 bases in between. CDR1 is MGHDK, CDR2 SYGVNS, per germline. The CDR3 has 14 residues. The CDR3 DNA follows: TGTGCCAGCAGTGCGGCAGCCTCTGGAAACACCATATATTTT. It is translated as CASSAAASGNTIYF.

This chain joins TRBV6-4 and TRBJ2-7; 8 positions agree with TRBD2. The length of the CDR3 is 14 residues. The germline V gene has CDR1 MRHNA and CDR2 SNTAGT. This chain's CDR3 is CALKRLAGRYEQYF. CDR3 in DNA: TGTGCGTTAAAAAGGCTAGCGGGCCGCTACGAGCAGTACTTC.

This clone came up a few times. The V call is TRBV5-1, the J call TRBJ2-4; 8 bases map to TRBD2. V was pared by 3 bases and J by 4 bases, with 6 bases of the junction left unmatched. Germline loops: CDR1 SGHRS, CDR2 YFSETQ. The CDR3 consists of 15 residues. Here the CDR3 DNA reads TGCGCCAGCAGCTCTCTTCTAGCGGGTAAAAACATTCAGTACTTC. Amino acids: CASSSLLAGKNIQYF. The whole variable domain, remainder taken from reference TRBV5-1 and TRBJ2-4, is KAGVTQTPRYLIKTRGQQVTLSCSPISGHRSVSWYQQTPGQGLQFLFEYFSETQRNKGNFPGRFSGRQFSNSRSEMNVSTLELGDSALYLCASSSLLAGKNIQYFGAGTRLSVL.

Here the CDR3 DNA reads TGTGCCAGCAGCCTGGCGGACCACGTTTGGAACACCATATATTTT. Protein: CASSLADHVWNTIYF. The chain uses TRBV3-1 (or the pseudogene TRBV3-2) and TRBJ1-3, with unresolved D. Germline V gene data show CDR1 as LGHDT and CDR2 as YNNKEL (reference sequence). Trimming took off 4 bases at V and 7 bases at J, with 17 bases between the two ends. The CDR3 is made up of 15 amino acids.

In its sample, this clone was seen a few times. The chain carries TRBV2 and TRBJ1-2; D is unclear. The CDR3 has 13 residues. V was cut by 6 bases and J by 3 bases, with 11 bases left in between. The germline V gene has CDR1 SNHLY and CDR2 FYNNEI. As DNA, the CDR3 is TGTGCCAGCAGGGCAGGAGAATACTATGGCTACACCTTC. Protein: CASRAGEYYGYTF.

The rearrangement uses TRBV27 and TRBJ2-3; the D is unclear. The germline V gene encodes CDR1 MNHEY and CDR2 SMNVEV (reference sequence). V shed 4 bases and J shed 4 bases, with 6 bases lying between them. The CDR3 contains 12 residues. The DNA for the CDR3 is TGTGCCAGCAGTTCGAATCCAGATACGCAGTATTTT. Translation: CASSSNPDTQYF.

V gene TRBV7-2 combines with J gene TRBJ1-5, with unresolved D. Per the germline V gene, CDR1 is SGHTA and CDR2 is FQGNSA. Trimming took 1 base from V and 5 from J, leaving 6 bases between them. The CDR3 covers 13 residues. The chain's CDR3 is CASSLGHDQPQHF. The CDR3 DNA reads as TGTGCCAGCAGCTTAGGTCACGATCAGCCCCAGCATTTT.

CDR3 coding DNA: TGCGCCAGCAGGGCGACAGCTCTTAGCAATCAGCCCCAGCATTTT. Its protein is CASRATALSNQPQHF. The chain is built from TRBV10-2 and TRBJ1-5; D is possibly TRBD1 (5 bases). There are 15 residues in the CDR3. V lost 6 bases and J 0 bases, leaving 12 bases between the germline ends. Germline V lookup: CDR1 WSHSY, CDR2 SAAADI.

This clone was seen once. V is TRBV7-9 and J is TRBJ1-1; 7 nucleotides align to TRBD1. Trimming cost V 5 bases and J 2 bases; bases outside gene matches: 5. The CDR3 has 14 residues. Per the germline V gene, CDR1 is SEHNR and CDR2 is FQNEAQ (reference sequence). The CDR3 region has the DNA TGTGCCAGCAGCACGACAGGGTTTAACACTGAAGCTTTCTTT. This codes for CASSTTGFNTEAFF.

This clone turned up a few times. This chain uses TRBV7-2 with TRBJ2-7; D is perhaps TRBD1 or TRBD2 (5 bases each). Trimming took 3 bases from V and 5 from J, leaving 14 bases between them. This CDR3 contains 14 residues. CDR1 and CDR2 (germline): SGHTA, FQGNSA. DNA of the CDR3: TGTGCCAGCAGCTTCCCCTTGGGGGTTAACGAGCAGTACTTC. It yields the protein CASSFPLGVNEQYF.

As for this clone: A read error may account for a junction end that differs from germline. The CDR3 sequence is CASSIDRGQKGVF. The CDR3 DNA reads as TGCGCCAGCAGCATTGACAGGGGCCAGAAAGGAGTCTTT. The chain joins TRBV5-1 to TRBJ1-1; 8 nucleotides match TRBD1. This CDR3 is built from 13 residues. Germline V CDR1 and CDR2: SGHRS, YFSETQ.

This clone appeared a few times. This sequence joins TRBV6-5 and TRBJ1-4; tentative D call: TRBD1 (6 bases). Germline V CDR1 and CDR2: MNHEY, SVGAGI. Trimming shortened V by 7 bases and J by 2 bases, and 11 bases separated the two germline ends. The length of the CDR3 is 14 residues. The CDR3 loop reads CASIAGGTNEKLFF. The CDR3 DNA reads TGTGCCAGCATCGCGGGGGGCACTAATGAAAAACTGTTTTTT.

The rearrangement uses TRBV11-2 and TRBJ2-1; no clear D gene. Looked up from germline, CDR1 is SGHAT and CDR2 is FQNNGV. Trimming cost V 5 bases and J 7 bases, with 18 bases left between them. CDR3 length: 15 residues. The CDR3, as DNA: TGTGCCAGCAGCCCTCACACCGCACTGGGGAATGAGCAGTTCTTC. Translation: CASSPHTALGNEQFF.

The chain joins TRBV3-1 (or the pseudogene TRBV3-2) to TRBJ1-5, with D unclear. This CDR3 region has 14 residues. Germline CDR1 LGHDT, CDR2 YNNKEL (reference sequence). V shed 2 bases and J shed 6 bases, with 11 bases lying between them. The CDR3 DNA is TGTGCCAGCAGCCAATCGGGTTCAGCTCAGCCCCAGCATTTT. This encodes CASSQSGSAQPQHF.

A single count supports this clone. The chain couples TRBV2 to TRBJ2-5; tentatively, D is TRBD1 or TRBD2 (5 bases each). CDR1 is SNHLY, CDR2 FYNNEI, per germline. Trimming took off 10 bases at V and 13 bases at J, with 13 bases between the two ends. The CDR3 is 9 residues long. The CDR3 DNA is TGTGCCACTCACCCGGGACCGTACTTC. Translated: CATHPGPYF.

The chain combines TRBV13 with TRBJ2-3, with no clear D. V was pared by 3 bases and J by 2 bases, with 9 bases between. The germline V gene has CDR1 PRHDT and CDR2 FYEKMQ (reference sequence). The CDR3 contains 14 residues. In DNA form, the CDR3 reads TGTGCCAGCAGCTTTTTTCCCAACACAGATACGCAGTATTTT. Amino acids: CASSFFPNTDTQYF.

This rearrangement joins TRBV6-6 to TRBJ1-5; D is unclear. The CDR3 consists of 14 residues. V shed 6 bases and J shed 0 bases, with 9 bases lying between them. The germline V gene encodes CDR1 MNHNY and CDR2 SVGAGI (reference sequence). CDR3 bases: TGTGCCAGCAGACCATGGATTAGCAATCAGCCCCAGCATTTT. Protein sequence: CASRPWISNQPQHF.

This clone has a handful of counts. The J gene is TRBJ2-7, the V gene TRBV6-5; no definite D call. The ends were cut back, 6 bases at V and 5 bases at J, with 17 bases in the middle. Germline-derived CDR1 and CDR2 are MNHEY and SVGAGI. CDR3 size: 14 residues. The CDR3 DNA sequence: TGTGCCAGCAGCGCGATCTCCCCGGGCCACGAGCAGTACTTC. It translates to CASSAISPGHEQYF.

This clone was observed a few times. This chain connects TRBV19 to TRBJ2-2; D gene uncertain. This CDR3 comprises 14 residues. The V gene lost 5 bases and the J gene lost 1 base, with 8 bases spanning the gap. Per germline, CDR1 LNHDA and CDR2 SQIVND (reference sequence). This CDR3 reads CASSLQQNTGELFF. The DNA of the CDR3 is TGTGCCAGTAGTCTCCAACAGAACACCGGGGAGCTGTTTTTT.

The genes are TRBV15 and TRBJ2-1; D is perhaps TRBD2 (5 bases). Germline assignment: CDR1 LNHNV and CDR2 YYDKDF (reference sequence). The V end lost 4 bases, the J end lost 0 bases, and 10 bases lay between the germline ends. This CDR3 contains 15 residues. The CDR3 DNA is TGTGCCACCAGCATGGGAGCGAGCTCCTACAATGAGCAGTTCTTC. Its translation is CATSMGASSYNEQFF. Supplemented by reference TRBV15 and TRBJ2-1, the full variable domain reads DAMVIQNPRYQVTQFGKPVTLSCSQTLNHNVMYWYQQKSSQAPKLLFHYYDKDFNNEADTPDNFQSRRPNTSFCFLDIRSPGLGDTAMYLCATSMGASSYNEQFFGPGTRLTVL.

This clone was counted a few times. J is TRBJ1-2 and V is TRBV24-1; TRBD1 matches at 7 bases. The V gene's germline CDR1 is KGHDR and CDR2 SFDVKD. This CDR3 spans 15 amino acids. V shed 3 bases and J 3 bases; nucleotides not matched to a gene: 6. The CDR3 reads CATSDPQGLDYGYTF. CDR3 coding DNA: TGTGCCACCAGTGATCCACAGGGGTTGGACTATGGCTACACCTTC.

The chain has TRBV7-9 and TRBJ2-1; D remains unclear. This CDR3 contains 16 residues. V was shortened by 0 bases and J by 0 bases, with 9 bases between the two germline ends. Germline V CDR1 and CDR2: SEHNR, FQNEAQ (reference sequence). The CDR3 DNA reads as TGTGCCAGCAGCTTAGCGACTTCCTACTCCTACAATGAGCAGTTCTTC. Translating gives CASSLATSYSYNEQFF.

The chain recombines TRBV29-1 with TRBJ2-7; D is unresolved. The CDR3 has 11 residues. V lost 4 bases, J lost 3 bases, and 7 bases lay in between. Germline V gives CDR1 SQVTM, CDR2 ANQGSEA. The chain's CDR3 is CSVGEGYEQYF. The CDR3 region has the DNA TGCAGCGTTGGGGAAGGCTACGAGCAGTACTTC.

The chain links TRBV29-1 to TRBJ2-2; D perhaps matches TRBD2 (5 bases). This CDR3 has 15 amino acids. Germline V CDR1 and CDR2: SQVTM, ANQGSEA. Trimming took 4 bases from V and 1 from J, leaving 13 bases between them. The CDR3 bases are TGCAGCGTTGTGAGGGCGGAGTGGAACACCGGGGAGCTGTTTTTT. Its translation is CSVVRAEWNTGELFF.

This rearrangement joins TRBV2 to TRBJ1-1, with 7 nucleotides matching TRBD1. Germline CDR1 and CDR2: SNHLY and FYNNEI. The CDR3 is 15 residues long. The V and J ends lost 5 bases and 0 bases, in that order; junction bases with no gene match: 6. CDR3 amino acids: CASSPEGQLNTEAFF. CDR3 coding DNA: TGTGCCAGCAGTCCAGAGGGACAGTTGAACACTGAAGCTTTCTTT.

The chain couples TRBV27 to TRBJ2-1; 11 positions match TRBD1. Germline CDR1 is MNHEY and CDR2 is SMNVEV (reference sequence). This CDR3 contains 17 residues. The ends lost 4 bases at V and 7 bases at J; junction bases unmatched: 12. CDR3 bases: TGTGCCAGCAGTTCGACCTCCGGACAGGGGGCTTATAATGAGCAGTTCTTC. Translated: CASSSTSGQGAYNEQFF.